This T cell receptor (beta chain) emerged from a study of blood T cell repertoires in COVID-19. The wider study: Researchers got acute and convalescent COVID-19 samples from the United States, Italy and Spain. Nucleic acid was either cDNA or gDNA, and it came from T cells, B-cell-depleted T cells, or PBMCs.

The V end lost 0 bases, the J end lost 5 bases, and 9 bases lay between the germline ends. This CDR3 has 14 residues. Germline assignment: CDR1 SGHRS and CDR2 YFSETQ. In the authors' workflow: The authors estimated nucleated cell counts from reference gene primer amplification. Method: immunoSEQ multiplex PCR; TCRdb's copy keeps in-frame clones and lacks some. V and J calls and clone size are those listed in that table; D and trimming were worked out from the DNA. The repertoire holds 210,000 or so clones, with less than 85% as singletons. The receptor was derived from a man aged 45-60 years who had recovered from COVID-19. The material sequenced was peripheral blood. V is TRBV5-1 and J is TRBJ2-1, with D unresolved. The CDR3 region has the DNA TGCGCCAGCAGCTTGGTTAGCCTGAACAATGAGCAGTTCTTC. Translation gives CASSLVSLNNEQFF.